These 15 T cell receptor beta chains came from one sample sequenced in a study of PD-1 blockade in classical Hodgkin lymphoma. Stated time point: newly diagnosed, previously untreated cHL patient sample. Magnetic negative selection was used to purify CD4+ T cells from PBMCs that had been thawed. TCRdb's table, derived via immunoSEQ multiplex PCR, lists solely in-frame clones and lacks some. The data show fewer than 35,000 clones, 88% seen once. Sequenced sample: CD4+ T cells from blood. These receptors all come from a human donor with classical Hodgkin lymphoma.

This chain joins TRBV2 and TRBJ1-2, with a weak D call TRBD1 (5 bases). The V and J ends lost 3 bases and 4 bases respectively, with 15 bases between them. The V gene's germline CDR1 is SNHLY and CDR2 FYNNEI. CDR3 length: 15 residues. As DNA, the CDR3 is TGTGCCAGCAGTGACAGGGTTCGGGGACCCTATGGCTACACCTTC. Residues: CASSDRVRGPYGYTF.

This chain connects TRBV9 to TRBJ2-7, with 8 bases fitting TRBD2. The CDR3 length is 15 residues. The germline V gene has CDR1 SGDLS and CDR2 YYNGEE. Losses at the gene ends were 3 bases for V and 3 bases for J; bases not matched to a gene: 8. This CDR3 is CASSESGGRGYEQYF. CDR3 in DNA: TGTGCCAGCAGCGAATCGGGAGGGCGGGGCTACGAGCAGTACTTC.

V and J are TRBV6-5 and TRBJ2-1; D not resolved. Germline loops: CDR1 MNHEY, CDR2 SVGAGI. V lost 2 bases and J 8 bases, leaving 13 bases between the germline ends. This CDR3 is built from 14 residues. The CDR3 DNA follows: TGTGCCAGCAGTTACCCCGGGCGGAGCCATGAGCAGTTCTTC. Its translation: CASSYPGRSHEQFF.

This CDR3 reads CASSPPSMREQYF. DNA of the CDR3: TGTGCCAGCAGCCCGCCCTCGATGCGCGAGCAGTACTTC. The J gene is TRBJ2-7, the V gene TRBV5-5, with unresolved D. The CDR3 consists of 13 residues. The V gene's germline CDR1 is SGHKS and CDR2 YYEKEE (reference sequence). V lost 4 bases and J lost 6, with 14 bases in between.

This chain uses TRBV27 with TRBJ2-1; D may be TRBD2 (6 bases). CDR1 and CDR2 from the germline V gene are MNHEY and SMNVEV (reference sequence). Deletions cut 10 bases from V and 0 bases from J, with 10 bases between. This CDR3 spans 13 amino acids. CDR3: CATAGSSYNEQFF. DNA of the CDR3: TGTGCCACTGCGGGAAGCTCCTACAATGAGCAGTTCTTC.

The V and J genes are TRBV4-1 and TRBJ2-2; D perhaps matches TRBD2 (5 bases). V gave up 6 bases and J gave up 3 bases, with 14 bases separating them. Germline CDR1 MGHRA, CDR2 YSYEKL. The CDR3 loop spans 15 amino acids. CDR3 region: CASRLDGVYTGELFF. CDR3 nucleotide sequence: TGCGCCAGCAGACTGGACGGGGTATACACCGGGGAGCTGTTTTTT.

The rearrangement uses TRBV29-1 and TRBJ1-1; D is undetermined. CDR3 length: 12 amino acids. Germline-derived CDR1 and CDR2 are SQVTM and ANQGSEA. CDR3 DNA sequence: TGCAGTACGGCGGGGTTTGTGACTGAAGCTTTCTTT. Residues: CSTAGFVTEAFF.

This chain uses TRBV11-1 with TRBJ1-1; perhaps TRBD1 as D (6 bases). The CDR3 is made up of 14 amino acids. Looked up from germline, CDR1 is SGHAT and CDR2 is FQDESV (reference sequence). The V and J ends lost 3 bases and 6 bases respectively, with 14 bases between them. The CDR3 DNA reads as TGTGCCAGCAGCTTTACCCAGGGGAGCCCTGAAGCTTTCTTT. This sequence encodes CASSFTQGSPEAFF.

CDR3: CASSPSTGTVETQYF. Here the CDR3 DNA reads TGCGCCAGCAGCCCATCGACAGGGACGGTGGAGACCCAGTACTTC. This chain joins TRBV5-1 and TRBJ2-5; 7 bases map to TRBD1. After removal of 4 bases from V and 5 bases from J, the junction contained 11 bases not matched to a gene. CDR1 and CDR2 (germline): SGHRS, YFSETQ. The CDR3 sequence is 15 residues long.

V gene TRBV10-3 combines with J gene TRBJ1-2, with a possible D match to TRBD1 (6 bases). The CDR3 has 16 amino acids. Germline assignment: CDR1 ENHRY and CDR2 SYGVKD. V was pared by 3 bases and J by 5 bases, with 19 bases between. This CDR3 is CAISDQGRTIKYGYTF. CDR3 bases: TGTGCCATCAGTGATCAGGGGAGGACGATTAAGTATGGCTACACCTTC.

As for this clone: The junction shows a germline mismatch at one end, possibly a read error. The V and J genes are TRBV7-7 and TRBJ2-2; the D gene is possibly TRBD1 (5 bases). This CDR3 region has 17 residues. The germline gives CDR1 SSHAT, CDR2 FNYEAQ (reference sequence). CDR3 DNA: TGTGCTAGCACCACAGGCCGGACGATCAGTAACACCGGGGAGCTGTTTTTT. It codes for CASTTGRTISNTGELFF.

The CDR3, as DNA: TGTGCCAGCTCACCTGGACAGGGGGGCCAGCCCCAGCATTTT. Translated, it gives CASSPGQGGQPQHF. J is TRBJ1-5 and V is TRBV18; TRBD1 agrees at 10 bases. V trimming: 3 bases; J trimming: 7 bases; junction bases outside the gene matches: 3. The CDR3 sequence is 14 residues long. The germline V gene encodes CDR1 KGHSH and CDR2 LQKENI.

The rearrangement joins TRBV6-1 to TRBJ2-1; maybe TRBD2 (6 bases). The CDR3 extends over 15 amino acids. Germline loops: CDR1 MNHNS, CDR2 SASEGT. The V gene lost 5 bases and the J gene lost 7 bases, with 18 bases spanning the gap. The CDR3 DNA is TGTGCCAGCAGTCCTACGATCGGGAGTTCGAATGAGCAGTTCTTC. As protein: CASSPTIGSSNEQFF.

This clone has just one count. The gene calls are TRBV11-3 and TRBJ1-2; D might be TRBD1 (6 bases). The CDR3 loop spans 15 amino acids. CDR1 SGHNT and CDR2 YENEEA come from the germline V gene. V was shortened by 5 bases and J by 1 base, with 14 bases between the two germline ends. This CDR3 reads CASSPGGRSNYGYTF. CDR3 DNA sequence: TGTGCCAGCAGCCCGGGGGGCAGAAGTAACTATGGCTACACCTTC.

The gene calls are TRBV19 and TRBJ2-5; D uncertain. CDR3 size: 15 residues. Germline V lookup: CDR1 LNHDA, CDR2 SQIVND (reference sequence). The germline V and J ends were trimmed by 8 bases and 5 bases, with 21 bases remaining between them. CDR3 DNA sequence: TGTGCCAGTGCCTATAGGGTTCTTCCCGGGGAGACCCAGTACTTC. It yields the protein CASAYRVLPGETQYF. Full variable domain (rest looked up from reference TRBV19 and TRBJ2-5): DGGITQSPKYLFRKEGQNVTLSCEQNLNHDAMYWYRQDPGQGLRLIYYSQIVNDFQKGDIAEGYSVSREKKESFPLTVTSAQKNPTAFYLCASAYRVLPGETQYFGPGTRLLVL.